One and the same sample provided the 24 T cell receptor beta chains below, sequenced in a study of T-cell memory formation after mild COVID-19. Each CDR3 protein gets one entry after TCRdb re-called the 5' RACE reads with MiXCR. The data hold more than 120,000 distinct CDR3 sequences, with over 15% observed a single time. Sequences were obtained from PBMCs or a T cell subset sorted from them (not recorded which). These receptors all stem from an adult woman who had mild COVID-19 (a few samples of this study predate the infection). Cell type and time point are not known.

This clonotype was counted only a few times. This sequence joins TRBV4-2 and TRBJ2-3; D is ambiguous. CDR1 LGHNA and CDR2 YNFKEQ come from the germline V gene. This CDR3 region has 19 residues. V lost 0 bases, J lost 0 bases, and 19 bases lay in between. The CDR3 loop is CASSQDLSRSALSTDTQYF. CDR3 sequence (DNA): TGTGCCAGCAGCCAAGATTTGAGTCGGAGCGCACTCAGCACAGATACGCAGTATTTT.

This clonotype was seen only a few times. This rearrangement joins TRBV5-1 to TRBJ2-1; 11 bases map to TRBD2. V dropped 0 bases and J dropped 12; count of bases not matched to a gene: 5. This CDR3 has 14 amino acids. CDR1 is SGHRS, CDR2 YFSETQ, per germline. The CDR3 sequence is CASSLGTSGRRQFF. In DNA form, the CDR3 reads TGCGCCAGCAGCTTGGGTACTAGCGGGAGAAGGCAGTTCTTC.

This sequence joins TRBV9 and TRBJ1-1; D remains unclear. The V gene's germline CDR1 is SGDLS and CDR2 YYNGEE. The ends were cut back, 3 bases at V and 2 bases at J, with 14 bases in the middle. The CDR3 loop spans 15 amino acids. DNA of the CDR3: TGTGCCAGCAGCGATCGCCCCGGCAGCAACACTGAAGCTTTCTTT. Translation: CASSDRPGSNTEAFF. Looking up the rest from reference TRBV9 and TRBJ1-1 gives the full variable domain: DSGVTQTPKHLITATGQRVTLRCSPRSGDLSVYWYQQSLDQGLQFLIQYYNGEERAKGNILERFSAQQFPDLHSELNLSSLELGDSALYFCASSDRPGSNTEAFFGQGTRLTVV.

This clonotype was counted many times. V gene TRBV5-5 combines with J gene TRBJ2-3, with 12 bases identical to TRBD2. The CDR3 consists of 17 residues. Germline V lookup: CDR1 SGHKS, CDR2 YYEKEE (reference sequence). Germline trimming cut 4 bases from V and 5 bases from J; bases unmatched to any gene: 11. CDR3 sequence reads: CASSRIPSGGAGDTQYF. The CDR3 DNA follows: TGTGCCAGCAGCCGGATCCCTAGCGGGGGGGCAGGAGATACGCAGTATTTT.

The chain uses TRBV11-2 and TRBJ2-3; 8 bases fit TRBD2. V was clipped by 5 bases and J by 5 bases; unmatched bases: 9. This CDR3 is built from 15 residues. Germline CDR1 reads SGHAT; CDR2 reads FQNNGV. The DNA for the CDR3 is TGTGCCAGCAGCGCGTGGCGGGGGGAGAAAGATACGCAGTATTTT. Its translation: CASSAWRGEKDTQYF.

This clonotype came up a few times. The gene calls are TRBV5-5 and TRBJ2-7; maybe TRBD2 (6 bases). V dropped 2 bases and J dropped 0 bases, with 12 bases sitting between them. CDR1 and CDR2 from the germline V gene are SGHKS and YYEKEE (reference sequence). CDR3 length equals 15 residues. The CDR3 loop reads CASSFPGLSSYEQYF. DNA for the CDR3: TGTGCCAGCAGCTTTCCGGGACTCAGCTCCTACGAGCAGTACTTC.

This clonotype was detected only a few times. The J gene is TRBJ2-2, the V gene TRBV27, with D unclear. CDR1 and CDR2 from the germline V gene are MNHEY and SMNVEV (reference sequence). CDR3 length: 13 residues. With 6 bases removed from V and 6 bases from J, the gap between germline ends came to 11 bases. The DNA for the CDR3 is TGTGCCAGCAGACGTGTTAACTCCGGGGAGCTGTTTTTT. Translating gives CASRRVNSGELFF.

The genes are TRBV15 and TRBJ2-7; perhaps TRBD1 as D (6 bases). CDR3 length: 14 residues. V dropped 1 base and J dropped 1 base, with 8 bases sitting between them. CDR1 is LNHNV and CDR2 is YYDKDF in the germline V gene (reference sequence). For the CDR3, the DNA is TGTGCCACCAGCAGAGTTCAGGGGTCCTACGAGCAGTACTTC. It specifies CATSRVQGSYEQYF. Filled out from reference TRBV15 and TRBJ2-7, the complete variable domain reads DAMVIQNPRYQVTQFGKPVTLSCSQTLNHNVMYWYQQKSSQAPKLLFHYYDKDFNNEADTPDNFQSRRPNTSFCFLDIRSPGLGDTAMYLCATSRVQGSYEQYFGPGTRLTVT.

This clonotype was observed a few times. The chain recombines TRBV20-1 with TRBJ2-1; TRBD2 is a possible D gene (5 bases). In germline, CDR1 is DFQATT, CDR2 SNEGSKA (reference sequence). This CDR3 region has 15 residues. V shed 4 bases and J shed 2 bases, with 15 bases lying between them. The CDR3 region is CSAIGGGSAYNEQFF. CDR3 DNA: TGCAGTGCTATAGGCGGTGGGAGCGCCTACAATGAGCAGTTCTTC.

This clonotype showed up just a few times. The rearrangement uses TRBV18 and TRBJ2-2; 8 bases are a match to TRBD1. The germline V gene encodes CDR1 KGHSH and CDR2 LQKENI. This CDR3 has 15 amino acids. The V segment lost 5 bases and the J segment 7 bases; nucleotides outside the gene matches: 9. The CDR3 region is CASSWTGTTFGELFF. CDR3 DNA: TGTGCCAGCTCATGGACAGGGACGACGTTCGGGGAGCTGTTTTTT.

The chain recombines TRBV7-2 with TRBJ2-3; 11 nucleotides match TRBD2. This CDR3 has 17 residues. J lost 3 bases, V lost 1 base, and 6 bases had no gene match. Germline V gives CDR1 SGHTA, CDR2 FQGNSA. The CDR3 coding sequence is TGTGCCAGCAGCTTAGGGACTAGCGGGTTCCGGACAGATACGCAGTATTTT. Translation: CASSLGTSGFRTDTQYF.

The chain employs TRBV25-1 and TRBJ2-5, with 11 bases aligning to TRBD2. Germline V gene sequence: CDR1 MGHDK, CDR2 SYGVNS. The CDR3 is 17 residues long. Germline trimming cut 3 bases from V and 5 bases from J; bases unmatched to any gene: 11. The CDR3 DNA is TGTGCCAGCAGTGATATAGCGCTAGCGGGAGGAGGTGAGACCCAGTACTTC. It translates to CASSDIALAGGGETQYF.

The chain combines TRBV29-1 with TRBJ2-2; TRBD2 agrees at 11 bases. Germline V gives CDR1 SQVTM, CDR2 ANQGSEA. V was clipped by 7 bases and J by 1 base; unmatched bases: 8. The CDR3 extends over 16 amino acids. The CDR3 sequence: CSALLGTSGNTGELFF. The CDR3 DNA sequence: TGCAGCGCCCTACTAGGGACTAGCGGGAACACCGGGGAGCTGTTTTTT.

This rearrangement joins TRBV5-1 to TRBJ2-7; a possible D gene is TRBD1 (6 bases). CDR3 size: 13 residues. The germline gives CDR1 SGHRS, CDR2 YFSETQ. Trimming cost V 4 bases and J 6 bases, with 14 bases left between them. The CDR3 here is CASSRPQGREQYF. The CDR3 nucleotides read TGCGCCAGCAGCCGTCCACAGGGACGCGAGCAGTACTTC.

This clonotype was picked up a small number of times. The chain carries TRBV5-1 and TRBJ2-2; D is uncertain. The CDR3 has 14 amino acids. V shed 3 bases and J shed 4 bases, with 10 bases lying between them. Germline V gives CDR1 SGHRS, CDR2 YFSETQ. For the CDR3, the DNA is TGCGCCAGCAGCTGGAAGGACGGCACCGGGGAGCTGTTTTTT. Its translation is CASSWKDGTGELFF.

This clonotype was counted a few times. V usage is TRBV7-3 and J usage is TRBJ1-2; 10 bases are shared with TRBD1. The CDR3 length is 14 residues. Germline V gene lookup returns CDR1 SGHTA and CDR2 FQGTGA. V gave up 3 bases and J gave up 6 bases; unmatched junction bases: 4. The CDR3 region has the DNA TGTGCCAGCAGCTTTTCCGGGACAGGGGATGGCTACACCTTC. Its translation is CASSFSGTGDGYTF.

The gene calls are TRBV10-3 and TRBJ2-3; a possible D gene is TRBD1 (5 bases). This CDR3 region has 12 residues. CDR1 is ENHRY and CDR2 is SYGVKD in the germline V gene. V lost 11 bases, J lost 1 base, and 10 bases lay in between. The CDR3 region is CAVRGGTDTQYF. As DNA, the CDR3 is TGTGCCGTTAGGGGTGGCACAGATACGCAGTATTTT.

This clonotype was recorded a few times. J is TRBJ2-2 and V is TRBV18, with 15 nucleotides matching TRBD2. The germline V gene encodes CDR1 KGHSH and CDR2 LQKENI. This CDR3 is 18 amino acids long. Germline trimming cut 0 bases from V and 4 bases from J; bases unmatched to any gene: 3. The CDR3 loop is CASSPPGLAGGTTGELFF. DNA for the CDR3: TGTGCCAGCTCACCACCGGGACTAGCGGGAGGAACCACCGGGGAGCTGTTTTTT.

This clonotype turned up a few times. V gene TRBV5-1 combines with J gene TRBJ1-2, with TRBD1 identical over 12 bases. CDR1 SGHRS and CDR2 YFSETQ come from the germline V gene. The CDR3 totals 14 residues. V shed 3 bases and J 8 bases; nucleotides not matched to a gene: 5. The CDR3 DNA reads as TGCGCCAGCAGCTCCGGGACAGGGGGCGACGGCTACACCTTC. Protein sequence: CASSSGTGGDGYTF.

A few counts support this clonotype. V gene TRBV11-2 combines with J gene TRBJ2-1; 10 bases fit TRBD2. This CDR3 has 17 amino acids. Losses at the gene ends were 4 bases for V and 1 base for J; bases not matched to a gene: 7. Germline CDR1 is SGHAT and CDR2 is FQNNGV. This chain's CDR3 is CASSSSGGAKSYNEQFF. The DNA for the CDR3 is TGTGCCAGCAGCTCCAGCGGGGGGGCGAAGTCCTACAATGAGCAGTTCTTC.

In this sample, this clonotype turned up a few times. The chain uses TRBV7-3 and TRBJ2-1; D is unclear. From germline, CDR1 is SGHTA and CDR2 FQGTGA. V was clipped by 5 bases and J by 1 base, with 12 bases between them. CDR3 length equals 15 residues. As DNA, the CDR3 is TGTGCCAGCAGCCAAACAAGAGGATCCTACAATGAGCAGTTCTTC. Translation gives CASSQTRGSYNEQFF.

This clonotype was picked up a small number of times. The chain uses TRBV5-4 and TRBJ2-5; D perhaps matches TRBD2 (5 bases). V dropped 0 bases and J dropped 1 base, with 10 bases sitting between them. This CDR3 spans 15 amino acids. In germline, CDR1 is SGHNT, CDR2 YYREEE (reference sequence). In DNA, the CDR3 is TGTGCCAGCAGCTTGGCCGGAGGCAGCCAAGAGACCCAGTACTTC. Translating it yields CASSLAGGSQETQYF. The full variable domain, rest sourced from reference TRBV5-4 and TRBJ2-5, is ETGVTQSPTHLIKTRGQQVTLRCSSQSGHNTVSWYQQALGQGPQFIFQYYREEENGRGNFPPRFSGLQFPNYSSELNVNALELDDSALYLCASSLAGGSQETQYFGPGTRLLVL.

The sample holds many counts of this clonotype. The genes are TRBV9 and TRBJ2-7; 14 bases align to TRBD2. Germline V CDR1 and CDR2: SGDLS, YYNGEE. Trimming at V came to 4 bases and at J to 1 base, leaving 10 bases not matched to a gene. This CDR3 region has 18 residues. The CDR3 DNA reads TGTGCCAGCAGCCCAGGGACTAGCGGGAGCCCCACATCCTACGAGCAGTACTTC. It translates to CASSPGTSGSPTSYEQYF.

This clonotype was counted between two and nine times. The rearrangement uses TRBV6-5 and TRBJ2-7; no definite D call. This CDR3 contains 14 residues. The germline gives CDR1 MNHEY, CDR2 SVGAGI. V lost 4 bases and J lost 6, with 16 bases in between. Here the CDR3 reads CASSSSARPREQYF. CDR3 sequence (DNA): TGTGCCAGCAGTTCCTCGGCTCGTCCCCGCGAGCAGTACTTC.